Following are 22 T cell receptor beta chains from one sample sequenced in a study of T cells after yellow fever vaccination. One entry per CDR3 protein, called by TCRdb with MiXCR from the 5' RACE reads. The sample comprises 150,000 to 200,000 distinct CDR3 sequences, approximately 11% of which are singletons, and around 34% rests with the top ten. This specimen consisted of CD8+ T cells sorted from PBMCs, obtained 15 days after the yellow fever booster vaccination. These receptors were collected from a man aged 18 to 30 who received the YFV17D yellow fever vaccine.

This clonotype was seen at least ten times. The V call is TRBV10-3, the J call TRBJ2-5; D might be TRBD1 (6 bases). The CDR3 consists of 16 residues. Trimming took off 0 bases at V and 7 bases at J, with 18 bases between the two ends. Per germline, CDR1 ENHRY and CDR2 SYGVKD. The CDR3: CAISESAETGIGTQYF. Here the CDR3 DNA reads TGTGCCATCAGTGAGTCGGCCGAGACAGGAATCGGGACCCAGTACTTC.

The genes are TRBV4-1 and TRBJ2-7; D unclear. V lost 4 bases, J lost 0 bases, and 25 bases lay in between. The germline gives CDR1 MGHRA, CDR2 YSYEKL. This CDR3 comprises 19 residues. The CDR3 nucleotides are TGCGCCAGCAGCCCTAGGAGTGGCTCCCTTGGTGGCAGCTCCTACGAGCAGTACTTC. It is translated as CASSPRSGSLGGSSYEQYF.

The chain recombines TRBV1 with TRBJ1-5; the table calls TRBD1, which could not be checked here. TRBV1 constitutes a pseudogene. The CDR3 length is 20 residues. The CDR3 DNA is TGCACCAGCAGCCAAGACCAGGCCGGGACAGCGCTCTATAGCAATCAGCCCCAGCATTTT. The encoded protein is CTSSQDQAGTALYSNQPQHF.

This clonotype came up many times. The rearrangement uses TRBV29-1 and TRBJ2-7; TRBD1 or TRBD2 may be the D gene (5 bases each). The CDR3 is 13 residues long. CDR1 and CDR2 (germline): SQVTM, ANQGSEA. The germline V and J ends were trimmed by 4 bases and 0 bases, with 10 bases remaining between them. The CDR3 is CSVVPGSSYEQYF. The CDR3 DNA is TGCAGCGTTGTCCCAGGGAGCTCCTACGAGCAGTACTTC.

This chain uses TRBV24-1 with TRBJ2-4, with D hard to call. The CDR3 has 12 residues. Germline CDR1 reads KGHDR; CDR2 reads SFDVKD. Between the trimmed V and J ends, which lost 8 bases and 0 bases, there was a span of 4 bases. This chain's CDR3 is CATTEAKNIQYF. CDR3 DNA sequence: TGTGCCACCACGGAAGCCAAAAACATTCAGTACTTC.

This clonotype was counted once. The junction differs from germline at one of its ends, possibly a read error. The rearrangement uses TRBV7-7 and TRBJ1-1, with no clear D. Germline loops: CDR1 SSHAT, CDR2 FNYEAQ (reference sequence). The CDR3 runs 13 residues. The CDR3 protein is CASSAYVNTEAFF. For the CDR3, the DNA is TGTGCTAGCAGCGCCTACGTGAACACTGAAGCTTTCTTT.

This clonotype was counted many times. The V gene is TRBV6-2 or TRBV6-3, the J gene TRBJ2-1, with D maybe TRBD2 (6 bases). CDR1 is MNHEY, CDR2 SVGEGT, per germline. This CDR3 has 12 amino acids. V lost 7 bases, J lost 4 bases, and 8 bases lay in between. CDR3: CASTGGYNEQFF. The CDR3 bases are TGTGCCAGCACTGGAGGGTACAATGAGCAGTTCTTC.

This clonotype was detected a few times. The chain uses TRBV15 and TRBJ2-3; D is unclear. V shed 5 bases and J shed 0 bases, with 21 bases lying between them. This CDR3 region has 18 residues. Germline-derived CDR1 and CDR2 are LNHNV and YYDKDF (reference sequence). Written as DNA, the CDR3 is TGTGCCACCAGCGGACGAAAACGCGCCCTGGCTAGCACAGATACGCAGTATTTT. Translation: CATSGRKRALASTDTQYF. Supplemented by reference TRBV15 and TRBJ2-3, the full variable domain reads DAMVIQNPRYQVTQFGKPVTLSCSQTLNHNVMYWYQQKSSQAPKLLFHYYDKDFNNEADTPDNFQSRRPNTSFCFLDIRSPGLGDTAMYLCATSGRKRALASTDTQYFGPGTRLTVL.

The chain has TRBV20-1 and TRBJ2-1; 7 bases are a match to TRBD1. Looked up from germline, CDR1 is DFQATT and CDR2 is SNEGSKA (reference sequence). The CDR3 sequence is 15 residues long. Trimming at V came to 4 bases and at J to 3 bases, leaving 9 bases not matched to a gene. The CDR3 DNA reads as TGCAGTGCTACCACCTTAGGGGGCTTCTACAATGAGCAGTTCTTC. Its protein is CSATTLGGFYNEQFF.

This clonotype was recorded a few times. The chain employs TRBV4-1 and TRBJ1-5; 7 positions match TRBD1. Per germline, CDR1 MGHRA and CDR2 YSYEKL. This CDR3 has 15 amino acids. The trim removed 1 base at V and 8 bases at J, leaving 8 bases unmatched. In DNA form, the CDR3 reads TGCGCCAGCAGCCAAGTGGGACAGCCTTCAAAGCCCCAGCATTTT. It translates to CASSQVGQPSKPQHF.

This clonotype was counted at least ten times. The CDR3 DNA sequence: TGTGCCAGCAGTGCTAGGACGGATAAACAGCCCCAGCATTTT. Amino acids: CASSARTDKQPQHF. V gene TRBV12-3 or TRBV12-4 combines with J gene TRBJ1-5; D ambiguous. The CDR3 extends over 14 amino acids. The V gene lost 5 bases and the J gene lost 7 bases, with 15 bases spanning the gap.

The chain carries TRBV20-1 and TRBJ2-5; D not resolved. Trimming took off 5 bases at V and 9 bases at J, with 19 bases between the two ends. Germline V CDR1 and CDR2: DFQATT, SNEGSKA (reference sequence). CDR3 length equals 13 residues. The CDR3 DNA reads as TGCAGTGCTCAGAGTCCCGGGTGGTGGTCCCAGTACTTC. This gives the protein CSAQSPGWWSQYF.

The rearrangement joins TRBV29-1 to TRBJ2-5, with D possibly being TRBD1 (5 bases). The germline V and J ends were trimmed by 1 base and 2 bases, with 20 bases remaining between them. Germline V gives CDR1 SQVTM, CDR2 ANQGSEA. The CDR3 is 17 residues long. CDR3 in DNA: TGCAGCGTTGAAGGGCTGGGGCTCCCGTTCGAGCAAGAGACCCAGTACTTC. Protein: CSVEGLGLPFEQETQYF.

The table lists this clonotype with a few counts. This sequence joins TRBV12-3 or TRBV12-4 and TRBJ2-5; D uncertain. The CDR3 is 16 amino acids. The V end was cut by 5 bases, the J end by 1 base, with 17 bases between. The CDR3 DNA reads as TGTGCCAGCAGTACCCGTGAGATGGGAATCCAAGAGACCCAGTACTTC. Its protein product is CASSTREMGIQETQYF.

At least ten counts were recorded for this clonotype. The CDR3 sequence: CASNWAGGPYNEQFF. The DNA for the CDR3 is TGTGCCAGCAATTGGGCGGGGGGGCCCTACAATGAGCAGTTCTTC. The gene calls are TRBV6-2 or TRBV6-3 and TRBJ2-1; 9 nucleotides match TRBD2. The V gene end was trimmed by 7 bases and the J gene end by 2 bases; junction bases not matched to a gene: 6. This CDR3 has 15 amino acids. Germline V CDR1 and CDR2: MNHEY, SVGEGT.

The sample holds a few counts of this clonotype. J is TRBJ2-5 and V is TRBV27; no clear D. V was clipped by 8 bases and J by 5 bases, with 12 bases between them. The V gene's germline CDR1 is MNHEY and CDR2 SMNVEV (reference sequence). The CDR3 loop spans 12 amino acids. The CDR3 nucleotides read TGTGCCAGCGGCCCACCGAGGGAGACCCAGTACTTC. This codes for CASGPPRETQYF.

V usage is TRBV4-1 and J usage is TRBJ2-1; D gene ambiguous. This CDR3 has 12 residues. The V gene lost 1 base and the J gene lost 9 bases, with 7 bases spanning the gap. Germline V gene sequence: CDR1 MGHRA, CDR2 YSYEKL. The DNA for the CDR3 is TGCGCCAGCAGCCAAGTGATGGGTGAGCAGTTCTTC. Amino acid sequence: CASSQVMGEQFF.

In its sample, this clonotype was seen many times. The rearrangement joins TRBV4-1 to TRBJ2-3; 10 nucleotides align to TRBD2. The ends lost 1 base at V and 8 bases at J; junction bases unmatched: 6. The CDR3 is made up of 15 amino acids. Germline CDR1 is MGHRA and CDR2 is YSYEKL. Written as DNA, the CDR3 is TGCGCCAGCAGCCAAGGTCTAGCGGGGGTAACTACGCAGTATTTT. Translating it yields CASSQGLAGVTTQYF.

This chain links TRBV7-9 with TRBJ1-2; D is ambiguous. The germline V gene has CDR1 SEHNR and CDR2 FQNEAQ (reference sequence). The length of the CDR3 is 13 residues. V was trimmed by 3 bases and J by 4 bases, leaving 9 bases between them. Here the CDR3 reads CASSFSEGYGYTF. CDR3 sequence (DNA): TGTGCCAGCAGCTTCTCAGAGGGCTATGGCTACACCTTC.

Ten or more counts support this clonotype. V and J are TRBV2 and TRBJ1-5, with 9 bases identical to TRBD1. The V gene's germline CDR1 is SNHLY and CDR2 FYNNEI. The J segment lost 5 bases and the V segment lost 6 bases, leaving 5 bases of the junction unmatched. The length of the CDR3 is 14 residues. This CDR3 is CASRIGQGHQPQHF. CDR3 bases: TGTGCCAGCAGGATTGGACAGGGGCATCAGCCCCAGCATTTT.

This clonotype was recorded a few times. The chain recombines TRBV29-1 with TRBJ2-3; 11 bases fit TRBD2. Germline CDR1 reads SQVTM; CDR2 reads ANQGSEA. Germline trimming cut 2 bases from V and 4 bases from J; bases unmatched to any gene: 17. This CDR3 has 19 amino acids. CDR3 sequence (DNA): TGCAGCGTTGAAAGACCGGGACTAGCGGCTACGGGGGTCGCAGATACGCAGTATTTT. This encodes CSVERPGLAATGVADTQYF.

The chain employs TRBV27 and TRBJ2-3; 9 bases match TRBD2. Trimming took 3 bases from V and 4 from J; bases not matched to a gene: 8. The germline V gene has CDR1 MNHEY and CDR2 SMNVEV (reference sequence). The CDR3 is made up of 16 amino acids. DNA of the CDR3: TGTGCCAGCAGTTTCCTCCTCCAGCGGGGGGCAGATACGCAGTATTTT. This encodes CASSFLLQRGADTQYF.